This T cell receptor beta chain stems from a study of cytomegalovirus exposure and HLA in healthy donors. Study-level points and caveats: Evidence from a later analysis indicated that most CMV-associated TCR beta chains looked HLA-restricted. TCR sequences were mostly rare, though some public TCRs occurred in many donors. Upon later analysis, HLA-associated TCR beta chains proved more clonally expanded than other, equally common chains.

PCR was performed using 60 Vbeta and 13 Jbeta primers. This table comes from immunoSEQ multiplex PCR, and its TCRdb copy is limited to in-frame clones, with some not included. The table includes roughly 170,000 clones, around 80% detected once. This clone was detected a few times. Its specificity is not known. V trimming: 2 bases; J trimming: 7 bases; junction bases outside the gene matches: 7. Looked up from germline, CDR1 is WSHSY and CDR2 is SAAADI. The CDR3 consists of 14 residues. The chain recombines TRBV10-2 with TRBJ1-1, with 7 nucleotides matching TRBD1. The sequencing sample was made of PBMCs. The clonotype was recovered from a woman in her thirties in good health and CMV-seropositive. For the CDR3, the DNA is TGCGCCAGCAGTGAGGACGGAGGGGGCTTTGAAGCTTTCTTT. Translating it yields CASSEDGGGFEAFF.